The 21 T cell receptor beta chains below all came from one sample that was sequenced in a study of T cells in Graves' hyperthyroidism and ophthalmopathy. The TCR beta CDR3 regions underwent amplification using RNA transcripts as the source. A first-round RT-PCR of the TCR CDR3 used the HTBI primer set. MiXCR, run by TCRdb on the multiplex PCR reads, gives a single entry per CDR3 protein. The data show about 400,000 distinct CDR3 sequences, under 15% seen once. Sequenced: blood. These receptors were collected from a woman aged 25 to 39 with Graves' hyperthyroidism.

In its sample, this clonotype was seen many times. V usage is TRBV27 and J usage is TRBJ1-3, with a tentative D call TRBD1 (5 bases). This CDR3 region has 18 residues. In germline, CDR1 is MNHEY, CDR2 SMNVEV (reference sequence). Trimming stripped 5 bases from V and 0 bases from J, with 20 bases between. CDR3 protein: CASSLGRPWGTSGNTIYF. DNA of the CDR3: TGTGCCAGCAGTCTAGGCCGACCGTGGGGGACCTCTGGAAACACCATATATTTT.

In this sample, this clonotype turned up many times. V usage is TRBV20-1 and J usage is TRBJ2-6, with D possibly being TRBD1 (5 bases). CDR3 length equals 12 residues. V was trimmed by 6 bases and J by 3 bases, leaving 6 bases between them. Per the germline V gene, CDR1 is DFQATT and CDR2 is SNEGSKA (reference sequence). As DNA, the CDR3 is TGCAGTGCCACAGGTGGGGCCAACGTCCTGACTTTC. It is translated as CSATGGANVLTF.

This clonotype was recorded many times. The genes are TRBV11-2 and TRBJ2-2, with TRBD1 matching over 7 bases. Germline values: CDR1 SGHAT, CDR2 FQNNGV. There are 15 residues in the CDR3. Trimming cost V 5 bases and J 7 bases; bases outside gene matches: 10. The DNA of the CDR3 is TGTGCCAGCAGCCGACCGACAGGGTTGGGCGGGGAGCTGTTTTTT. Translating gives CASSRPTGLGGELFF.

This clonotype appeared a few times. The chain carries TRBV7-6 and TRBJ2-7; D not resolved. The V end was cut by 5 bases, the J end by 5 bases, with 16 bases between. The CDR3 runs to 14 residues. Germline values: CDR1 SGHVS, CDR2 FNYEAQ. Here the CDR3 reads CASSPPSSWDEQYF. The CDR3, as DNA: TGTGCCAGCAGCCCCCCATCGAGCTGGGACGAGCAGTACTTC.

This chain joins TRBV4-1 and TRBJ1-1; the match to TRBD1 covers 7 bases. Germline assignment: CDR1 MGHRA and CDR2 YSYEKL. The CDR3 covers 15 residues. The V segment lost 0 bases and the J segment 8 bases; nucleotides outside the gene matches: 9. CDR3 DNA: TGCGCCAGCAGCCAAGAAGGGACAGATTTTTTCGAAGCTTTCTTT. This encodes CASSQEGTDFFEAFF.

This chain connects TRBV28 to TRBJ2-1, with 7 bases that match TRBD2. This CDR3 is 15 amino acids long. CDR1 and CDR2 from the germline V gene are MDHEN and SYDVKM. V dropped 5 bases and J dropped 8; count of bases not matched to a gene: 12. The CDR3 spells CASSGMGGRIDEQFF. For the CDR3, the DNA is TGTGCCAGCAGTGGCATGGGCGGGAGAATCGATGAGCAGTTCTTC.

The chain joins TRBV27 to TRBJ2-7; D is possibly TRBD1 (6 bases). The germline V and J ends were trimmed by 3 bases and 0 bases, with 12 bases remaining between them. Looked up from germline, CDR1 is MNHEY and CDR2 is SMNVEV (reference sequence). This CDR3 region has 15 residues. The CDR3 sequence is CASSFRGQTSYEQYF. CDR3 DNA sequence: TGTGCCAGCAGTTTCCGAGGACAGACCTCCTACGAGCAGTACTTC.

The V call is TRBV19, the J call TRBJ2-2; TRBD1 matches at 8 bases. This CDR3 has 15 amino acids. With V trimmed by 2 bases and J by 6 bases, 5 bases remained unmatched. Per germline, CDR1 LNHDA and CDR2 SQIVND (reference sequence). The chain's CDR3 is CASSILQGESGELFF. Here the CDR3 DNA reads TGTGCCAGTAGTATATTACAGGGGGAATCCGGGGAGCTGTTTTTT. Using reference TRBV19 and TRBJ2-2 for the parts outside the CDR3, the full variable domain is DGGITQSPKYLFRKEGQNVTLSCEQNLNHDAMYWYRQDPGQGLRLIYYSQIVNDFQKGDIAEGYSVSREKKESFPLTVTSAQKNPTAFYLCASSILQGESGELFFGEGSRLTVL.

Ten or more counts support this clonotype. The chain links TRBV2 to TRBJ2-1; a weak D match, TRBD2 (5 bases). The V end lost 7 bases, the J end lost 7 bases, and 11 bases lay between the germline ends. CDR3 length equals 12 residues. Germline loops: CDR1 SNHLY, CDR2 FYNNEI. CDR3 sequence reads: CASTPSWNEQFF. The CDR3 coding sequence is TGTGCCAGCACCCCTAGCTGGAATGAGCAGTTCTTC.

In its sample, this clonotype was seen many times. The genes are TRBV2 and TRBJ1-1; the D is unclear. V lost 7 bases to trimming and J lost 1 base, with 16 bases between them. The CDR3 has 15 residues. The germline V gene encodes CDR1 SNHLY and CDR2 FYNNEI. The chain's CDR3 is CASKEQAVGNTEAFF. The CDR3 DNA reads TGTGCCAGCAAAGAGCAGGCCGTCGGGAACACTGAAGCTTTCTTT.

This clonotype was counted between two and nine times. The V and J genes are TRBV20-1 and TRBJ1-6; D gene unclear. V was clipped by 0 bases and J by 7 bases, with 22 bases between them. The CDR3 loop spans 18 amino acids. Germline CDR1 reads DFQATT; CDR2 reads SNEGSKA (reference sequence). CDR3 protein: CSARDGYSIRHPNSPLHF. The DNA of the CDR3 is TGCAGTGCTAGAGATGGATACTCGATCAGGCATCCAAATTCACCCCTCCACTTT.

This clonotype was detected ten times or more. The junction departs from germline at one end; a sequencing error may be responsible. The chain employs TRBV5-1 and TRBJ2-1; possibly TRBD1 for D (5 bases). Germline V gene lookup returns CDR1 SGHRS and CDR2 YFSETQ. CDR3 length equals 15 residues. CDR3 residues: CASSLGGRTHNGQFF. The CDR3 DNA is TGCGCCAGCAGCTTGGGGGGCAGGACCCACAATGGGCAGTTCTTC.

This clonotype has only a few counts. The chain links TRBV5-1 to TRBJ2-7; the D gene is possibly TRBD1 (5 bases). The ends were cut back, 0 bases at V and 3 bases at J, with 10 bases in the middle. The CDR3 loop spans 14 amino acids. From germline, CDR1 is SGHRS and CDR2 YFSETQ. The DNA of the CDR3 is TGCGCCAGCAGCTTGGAACAGGTTGTCTACGAGCAGTACTTC. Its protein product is CASSLEQVVYEQYF.

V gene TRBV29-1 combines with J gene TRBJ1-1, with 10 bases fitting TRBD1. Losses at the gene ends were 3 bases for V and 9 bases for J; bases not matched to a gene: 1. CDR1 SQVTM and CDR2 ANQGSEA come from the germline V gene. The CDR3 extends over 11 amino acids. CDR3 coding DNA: TGCAGCGTTGACGACAGGGGGCAAGCTTTCTTT. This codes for CSVDDRGQAFF.

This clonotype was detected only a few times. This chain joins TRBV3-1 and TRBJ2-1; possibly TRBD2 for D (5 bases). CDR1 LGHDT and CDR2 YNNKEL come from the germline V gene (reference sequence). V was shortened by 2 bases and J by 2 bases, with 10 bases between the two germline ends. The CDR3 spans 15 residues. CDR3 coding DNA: TGTGCCAGCAGCCAAAGCCCACTAGCCTACAATGAGCAGTTCTTC. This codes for CASSQSPLAYNEQFF.

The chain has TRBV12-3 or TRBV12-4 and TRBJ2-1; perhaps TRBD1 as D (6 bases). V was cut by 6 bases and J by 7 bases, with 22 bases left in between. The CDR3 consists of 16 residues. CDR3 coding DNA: TGTGCCAGCAGAAGCCCAGGGGCCACCCCGCTAAATGAGCAGTTCTTC. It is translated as CASRSPGATPLNEQFF.

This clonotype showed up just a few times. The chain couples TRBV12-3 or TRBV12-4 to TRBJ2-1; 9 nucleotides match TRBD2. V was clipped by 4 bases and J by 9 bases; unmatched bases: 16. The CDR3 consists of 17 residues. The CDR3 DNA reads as TGTGCCAGCAGTTCCCTTCGTCGCGGGAGGGCCTCCGTTGAGCAGTTCTTC. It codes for CASSSLRRGRASVEQFF.

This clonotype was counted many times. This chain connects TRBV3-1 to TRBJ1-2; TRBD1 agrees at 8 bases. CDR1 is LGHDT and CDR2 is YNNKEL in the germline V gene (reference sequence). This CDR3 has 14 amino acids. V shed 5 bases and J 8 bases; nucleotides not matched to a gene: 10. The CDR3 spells CASSKIGGQEGYTF. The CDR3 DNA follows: TGTGCCAGCAGCAAGATAGGGGGACAGGAGGGCTACACCTTC.

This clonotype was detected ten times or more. In DNA, the CDR3 is TGCAGTGCTATAGGACCGCTCCAGACCCAGTACTTC. This encodes CSAIGPLQTQYF. The chain couples TRBV20-1 to TRBJ2-5, with D uncertain. The CDR3 runs 12 residues. From germline, CDR1 is DFQATT and CDR2 SNEGSKA (reference sequence). The ends were cut back, 4 bases at V and 6 bases at J, with 12 bases in the middle.

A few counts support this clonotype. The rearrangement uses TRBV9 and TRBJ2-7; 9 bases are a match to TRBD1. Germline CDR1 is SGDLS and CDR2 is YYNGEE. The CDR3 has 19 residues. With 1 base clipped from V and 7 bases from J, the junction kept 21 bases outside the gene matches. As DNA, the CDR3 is TGTGCCAGCAGCGTAAGTACCGGGACAGGGAATTCCCGGGCCGGGGAGCAGTACTTC. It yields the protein CASSVSTGTGNSRAGEQYF.

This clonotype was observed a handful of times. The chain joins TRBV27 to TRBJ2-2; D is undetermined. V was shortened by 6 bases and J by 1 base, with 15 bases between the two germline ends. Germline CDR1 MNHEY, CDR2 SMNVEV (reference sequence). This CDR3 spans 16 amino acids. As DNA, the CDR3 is TGTGCCAGCAGATTAGCCGGGTTGGGGAACACCGGGGAGCTGTTTTTT. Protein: CASRLAGLGNTGELFF.